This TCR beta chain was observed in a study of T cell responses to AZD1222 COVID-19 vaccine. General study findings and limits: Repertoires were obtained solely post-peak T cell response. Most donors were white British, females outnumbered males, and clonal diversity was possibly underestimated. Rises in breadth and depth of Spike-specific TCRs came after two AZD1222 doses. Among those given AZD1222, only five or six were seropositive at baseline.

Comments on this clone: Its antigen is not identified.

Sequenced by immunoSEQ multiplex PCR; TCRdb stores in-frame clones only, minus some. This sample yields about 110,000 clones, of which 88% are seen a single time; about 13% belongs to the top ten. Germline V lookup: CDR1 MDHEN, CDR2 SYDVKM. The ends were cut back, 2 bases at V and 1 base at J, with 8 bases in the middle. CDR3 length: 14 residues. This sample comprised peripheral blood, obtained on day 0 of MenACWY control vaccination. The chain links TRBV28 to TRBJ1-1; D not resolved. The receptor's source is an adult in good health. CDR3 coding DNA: TGTGCCAGCAGTTTACTCTTGGAGAACACTGAAGCTTTCTTT. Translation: CASSLLLENTEAFF. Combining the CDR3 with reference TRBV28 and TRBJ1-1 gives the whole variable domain DVKVTQSSRYLVKRTGEKVFLECVQDMDHENMFWYRQDPGLGLRLIYFSYDVKMKEKGDIPEGYSVSREKKERFSLILESASTNQTSMYLCASSLLLENTEAFFGQGTRLTVV.